This record looks at one TCR beta chain sequence and its context. Its antigen target is currently unknown. Base qualities were left out, and no much larger clone turns up one base away. These data originate in a study of blood T cell repertoires in COVID-19 (dated by TCRdb to the early 2020s). For the wider study: The collaborator samples originated in the United States, Italy and Spain and spanned the acute and convalescent phases of COVID-19. The prospective study material was composed of cDNA or gDNA derived from T cells, B-cell-depleted T cells, or PBMCs. The dataset comprised deeply sampled blood TCRbeta repertoires from subjects exposed to, actively infected with, or recovered from COVID-19. A freely available public database, intended as a resource for researchers studying the immune response to SARS-CoV-2, is where the repertoires were released. Samples came from the ongoing ImmuneRACE study (first 160 participants) plus 1,254 subjects from 6 global collaborators. Sample metadata almost always included a de-identified subject ID, COVID-19 status, age in years and sex. HLA class I and class II types, where available, came from metadata supplied by the sample provider rather than from assay-based typing.

Via the germline V gene (reference sequence), CDR1 is LGHDT and CDR2 YNNKEL. From cysteine to phenylalanine, the CDR3 is 14 amino acids long. The CDR3 DNA has 42 bases and is translated from base 1. Between the V and J ends, shortened by 4 bases and 1 base respectively, the junction contains 11 bases. TCRbeta CDR3 regions were amplified from genomic DNA using the immunoSEQ Assay, a bias-controlled multiplex PCR. On the study's bioinformatics: The number of nucleated cells in each sample was estimated from the amplification of reference gene primers within the assay. To quantify the absolute abundance of each unique TCRbeta CDR3 rearrangement, sequence reads were collapsed and filtered. Productive Simpson clonality was computed per sample as the square root of Simpson's diversity index over productive rearrangements. What TCRdb holds here is the immuneACCESS table cut down to in-frame rearrangements. Part of the clones is not present; checked against another copy, under half of the missing clones reflect an unresolved V gene, and the others are unexplained. D and trimming come from the DNA, and the V and J calls and clone size come from that table. In this sample the table shows some 170,000 clones, around 80% of which occur a single time. Jointly, the top ten make up about 16% of the sample.

Enrolling through a virtual design, the prospective study's participants ranged in age from roughly 18 to 100 years and lived across roughly 24 United States geographic areas. In the prospective study, cohorts were assigned on the basis of participant-reported clinical history obtained from a screening survey and a study questionnaire. Recovered participants in ImmuneRACE Cohort 3 were defined by two consecutive negative NP/OP PCR tests, clearance by a healthcare professional, or resolution of symptoms. In the prospective study, mobile phlebotomists collected whole blood, serum and a nasopharyngeal or oropharyngeal swab from each participant. Additional blood draws and questionnaires over a 2-month period could optionally be provided by prospective study participants. Blood samples from the prospective study were shipped frozen or at room temperature prior to DNA extraction. Broader findings and caveats from the paper: Clinical and demographic metadata were provided uncurated, with the amount varying by source and participant.

The chain joins TRBV3-1 (or the pseudogene TRBV3-2) to TRBJ2-7; the D gene is perhaps TRBD2, from 5 matching bases. Sequenced material: PBMCs or T cells enriched from blood (not recorded which). The clonotype comes from a man aged 45-65 years who had recovered from COVID-19. The DNA sequence is TGTGCCAGCAGCCCTCCCGGGGTTTCCTACGAGCAGTACTTC. Translated, this gives CASSPPGVSYEQYF.